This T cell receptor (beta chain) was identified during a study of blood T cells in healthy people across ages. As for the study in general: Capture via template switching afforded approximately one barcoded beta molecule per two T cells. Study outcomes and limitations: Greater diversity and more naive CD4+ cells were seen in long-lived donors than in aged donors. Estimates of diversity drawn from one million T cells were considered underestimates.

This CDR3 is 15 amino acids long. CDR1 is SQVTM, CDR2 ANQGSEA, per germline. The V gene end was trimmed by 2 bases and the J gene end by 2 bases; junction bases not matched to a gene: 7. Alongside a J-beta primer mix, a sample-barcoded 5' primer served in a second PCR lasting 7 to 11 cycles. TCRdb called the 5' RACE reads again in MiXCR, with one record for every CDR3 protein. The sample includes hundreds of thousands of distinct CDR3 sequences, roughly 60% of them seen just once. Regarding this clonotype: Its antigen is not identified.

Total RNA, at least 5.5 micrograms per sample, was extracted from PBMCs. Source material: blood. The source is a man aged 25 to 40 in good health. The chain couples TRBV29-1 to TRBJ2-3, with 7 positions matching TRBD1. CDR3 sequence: CSVERGDRDTDTQYF. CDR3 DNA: TGCAGCGTTGAAAGAGGAGACAGGGACACAGATACGCAGTATTTT.